Each of the 21 T cell receptor beta chains below was sequenced from the same sample in a study of shared clonotypes between healthy human individuals. The repertoire was sequenced with immunoSEQ multiplex PCR; TCRdb's copy has only in-frame clones and lacks some. This sample has 2 million to 2.5 million clones; approximately 96% occur once, and the top ten carry roughly 0.13%. Sequencing used naive CD4+ T cells sorted from blood. Subset of the sample: CD45RA+ positively selected. These receptors all come from a man aged 18-30 years in good health.

The rearrangement joins TRBV15 to TRBJ1-1; TRBD1 might be the D (5 bases). The germline V gene has CDR1 LNHNV and CDR2 YYDKDF (reference sequence). This CDR3 region has 17 residues. Trimming took 0 bases from V and 2 from J, leaving 16 bases between them. The CDR3: CATSRDYASGPNTEAFF. For the CDR3, the DNA is TGTGCCACCAGCAGAGATTACGCATCAGGGCCCAACACTGAAGCTTTCTTT.

The chain has TRBV27 and TRBJ2-5; no clear D gene. V gave up 7 bases and J gave up 0 bases, with 12 bases separating them. This CDR3 is 14 amino acids long. CDR1 and CDR2 (germline): MNHEY, SMNVEV (reference sequence). CDR3 amino acids: CASTTLGNQETQYF. CDR3 sequence (DNA): TGTGCCAGCACCACATTGGGGAACCAAGAGACCCAGTACTTC.

The chain recombines TRBV10-3 with TRBJ2-1; a possible D gene is TRBD1 (5 bases). There are 13 residues in the CDR3. Trimming left V 7 bases short and J 5 bases short, with 12 bases between. Germline CDR1 and CDR2: ENHRY and SYGVKD. CDR3 loop: CAINAGSDNEQFF. The CDR3 DNA sequence: TGTGCCATCAACGCAGGGTCGGACAATGAGCAGTTCTTC.

The rearrangement links TRBV2 to TRBJ2-7, with 10 bases identical to TRBD2. CDR1 SNHLY and CDR2 FYNNEI come from the germline V gene. The junction had 16 bases not matched to a gene; V was cut back by 7 bases and J by 4 bases. The CDR3 has 17 residues. CDR3 in DNA: TGTGCCAGCACCGAAAAACTAGCGGGAAATAACCCGTACGAGCAGTACTTC. The encoded protein is CASTEKLAGNNPYEQYF.

CDR3 residues: CAISESRESYNSPLHF. The DNA of the CDR3 is TGTGCCATCAGTGAGTCGCGCGAGTCCTATAATTCACCCCTCCACTTT. The chain couples TRBV10-3 to TRBJ1-6; no clear D gene. The CDR3 covers 16 residues. The germline gives CDR1 ENHRY, CDR2 SYGVKD. V gave up 0 bases and J gave up 1 base, with 7 bases separating them.

The chain employs TRBV5-6 and TRBJ2-7; 10 positions match TRBD1. This CDR3 comprises 15 residues. The junction had 7 bases not matched to a gene; V was cut back by 4 bases and J by 3 bases. Germline V gene lookup returns CDR1 SGHDT and CDR2 YYEEEE. The chain's CDR3 is CASSLYWTGGYEQYF. CDR3 DNA: TGTGCCAGCAGCCTATACTGGACAGGGGGCTACGAGCAGTACTTC.

This chain connects TRBV2 to TRBJ2-7; no reliable D call. Germline V gene sequence: CDR1 SNHLY, CDR2 FYNNEI. The CDR3 is made up of 13 amino acids. Trimming stripped 7 bases from V and 5 bases from J, with 15 bases between. Here the CDR3 DNA reads TGTGCCAGCATCCTGTCGCTGGGCCACGAGCAGTACTTC. Translated, it gives CASILSLGHEQYF.

The rearrangement uses TRBV6-1 and TRBJ2-7, with D possibly being TRBD1 (7 bases). Trimming removed 7 bases from V and 7 bases from J, with 20 bases in between. Germline assignment: CDR1 MNHNS and CDR2 SASEGT. This CDR3 spans 14 amino acids. The CDR3 spells CASTQTGPGGEQYF. DNA of the CDR3: TGTGCCAGCACCCAGACAGGACCAGGGGGGGAGCAGTACTTC.

The chain links TRBV11-2 to TRBJ2-5; D is possibly TRBD2 (5 bases). V lost 6 bases and J lost 1, with 9 bases in between. This CDR3 has 13 residues. Germline CDR1 reads SGHAT; CDR2 reads FQNNGV. CDR3 protein: CASRRAAQETQYF. CDR3 in DNA: TGTGCCAGCAGGCGGGCAGCCCAAGAGACCCAGTACTTC.

V and J are TRBV11-2 and TRBJ2-3; 7 bases map to TRBD2. Germline trimming cut 4 bases from V and 1 base from J; bases unmatched to any gene: 5. Germline V gives CDR1 SGHAT, CDR2 FQNNGV. The CDR3 is made up of 15 amino acids. CDR3 residues: CASSSSGIGTDTQYF. The CDR3 bases are TGTGCCAGCAGCTCAAGCGGGATTGGCACAGATACGCAGTATTTT.

The chain carries TRBV2 and TRBJ1-1; D is possibly TRBD1 (5 bases). With 6 bases removed from V and 6 bases from J, the gap between germline ends came to 8 bases. CDR3 length: 11 amino acids. The V gene's germline CDR1 is SNHLY and CDR2 FYNNEI. The CDR3 here is CASRGEAEAFF. In DNA, the CDR3 is TGTGCCAGCAGGGGGGAGGCTGAAGCTTTCTTT.

The chain combines TRBV7-9 with TRBJ2-5, with D maybe TRBD1 (5 bases). Per the germline V gene, CDR1 is SEHNR and CDR2 is FQNEAQ (reference sequence). The germline V and J ends were trimmed by 5 bases and 11 bases, with 12 bases remaining between them. The CDR3 extends over 11 amino acids. CDR3 nucleotide sequence: TGTGCCAGCAGCCTAGGGGTCTCGCAGTACTTC. As protein: CASSLGVSQYF.

This clone was seen only once. Here the CDR3 DNA reads TGTGCCAGCAGCCACCCTAGGGGGACACCCAGCACAGATACGCAGTATTTT. Translation gives CASSHPRGTPSTDTQYF. The chain combines TRBV14 with TRBJ2-3; D is perhaps TRBD1 (6 bases). CDR3 length: 17 amino acids. V was clipped by 3 bases and J by 0 bases, with 16 bases between them. Germline V CDR1 and CDR2: SGHDN, FVKESK.

This rearrangement joins TRBV9 to TRBJ2-3; D perhaps matches TRBD1 (6 bases). V lost 3 bases, J lost 0 bases, and 11 bases lay in between. Per the germline V gene, CDR1 is SGDLS and CDR2 is YYNGEE. This CDR3 is built from 15 residues. The CDR3 DNA follows: TGTGCCAGCAGCGAAGGGACACAAAGCACAGATACGCAGTATTTT. It specifies CASSEGTQSTDTQYF.

The rearrangement joins TRBV2 to TRBJ2-5; possibly TRBD2 for D (6 bases). The CDR3 contains 14 residues. V was cut by 3 bases and J by 5 bases, with 13 bases left in between. Germline lookup yields CDR1 SNHLY and CDR2 FYNNEI. CDR3 protein: CASSDLLASETQYF. The CDR3, as DNA: TGTGCCAGCAGTGATCTGCTAGCGTCTGAGACCCAGTACTTC.

V gene TRBV6-6 combines with J gene TRBJ2-7, with 9 bases matching TRBD1. The CDR3 contains 16 residues. The germline V gene has CDR1 MNHNY and CDR2 SVGAGI (reference sequence). The trim removed 0 bases at V and 0 bases at J, leaving 3 bases unmatched. The CDR3 DNA sequence: TGTGCCAGCAGTTACTCGGGGACAGGGAGCTCCTACGAGCAGTACTTC. Its protein is CASSYSGTGSSYEQYF.

To note about this clone: The identical CDR3 is also encoded by other nucleotide sequences in the sample. This chain uses TRBV19 with TRBJ2-7, with 11 bases aligning to TRBD2. Unmatched junction bases numbered 2, after V lost 2 bases and J lost 2 bases. The CDR3 extends over 15 amino acids. Germline assignment: CDR1 LNHDA and CDR2 SQIVND (reference sequence). In DNA form, the CDR3 reads TGTGCCAGTAGTATACTAGCGGGGGGAACCTACGAGCAGTACTTC. This gives the protein CASSILAGGTYEQYF.

The chain links TRBV18 to TRBJ2-2; tentatively, D is TRBD1 (5 bases). V was cut by 10 bases and J by 5 bases, with 17 bases left in between. The CDR3 contains 14 residues. Germline CDR1 reads KGHSH; CDR2 reads LQKENI. CDR3 sequence: CATSQGIETGELFF. CDR3 bases: TGTGCCACCTCTCAGGGAATCGAGACCGGGGAGCTGTTTTTT. The full variable domain, rest sourced from reference TRBV18 and TRBJ2-2, is NAGVMQNPRHLVRRRGQEARLRCSPMKGHSHVYWYRQLPEEGLKFMVYLQKENIIDESGMPKERFSAEFPKEGPSILRIQQVVRGDSAAYFCATSQGIETGELFFGEGSRLTVL.

V gene TRBV6-6 combines with J gene TRBJ2-1; TRBD2 agrees at 11 bases. V shed 6 bases and J 10 bases; nucleotides not matched to a gene: 8. The CDR3 consists of 14 residues. Germline loops: CDR1 MNHNY, CDR2 SVGAGI (reference sequence). CDR3 in amino acids: CASSLSGGAGEQFF. The DNA of the CDR3 is TGTGCCAGCAGCCTTAGCGGGGGGGCAGGGGAGCAGTTCTTC.

This sequence joins TRBV6-4 and TRBJ1-4, with D uncertain. The CDR3 runs 8 residues. Germline CDR1 is MRHNA and CDR2 is SNTAGT. Deletions cut 2 bases from V and 17 bases from J, with 3 bases between. CDR3 sequence (DNA): TGTGCCAGCAGTGACATTTTTTTT. It codes for CASSDIFF.

This chain links TRBV9 with TRBJ1-4; 9 nucleotides align to TRBD1. V trimming: 1 base; J trimming: 8 bases; junction bases outside the gene matches: 6. The germline CDR1 and CDR2 sequences are SGDLS and YYNGEE. There are 15 residues in the CDR3. The DNA of the CDR3 is TGTGCCAGCAGCGTAACAGGGGGCTTAGGGGAAAAACTGTTTTTT. Translation gives CASSVTGGLGEKLFF.